Listed below are T cell receptor beta chains from one sample, sequenced in a study of T cells in Graves' hyperthyroidism and ophthalmopathy. MiXCR, run by TCRdb on the multiplex PCR reads, gives a single entry per CDR3 protein. Here the sample spans more than 450,000 distinct CDR3 sequences, nearly 20% being singletons. Sequencing used blood. These receptors all stem from a man aged 35-49 years with Graves' ophthalmopathy. CDR3s include the opening cysteine and the closing phenylalanine or tryptophan. D genes are given only for firm matches. Only some rows state a clone size, as once, few, many or a class for expanded clones.

>-|TRBV20-1|TRBJ2-3|-
TGCAGTGCTCCGCCGGGACAAAGCACAGATACGCAGTATTTT
CSAPPGQSTDTQYF
>many|TRBV29-1|TRBJ1-2|-
TGCAGCGTTGAGAAGGGTGTTGGCTACACCTTC
CSVEKGVGYTF
>-|TRBV6-6|TRBJ2-7|TRBD2
TGTGCCAGCAGTTACTCTTGGGGGGGAAGAGGCCCTTCCTACGAGCAGTACTTC
CASSYSWGGRGPSYEQYF
>many|TRBV2|TRBJ1-1|-
TGTGCCAGCAGAGGTAACAGGGCTACTGAAGCTTTCTTT
CASRGNRATEAFF
>-|TRBV3-1|TRBJ1-1|TRBD1
TGTGCCAGCAGACTAGGACAGGGAGGGACTGAAGCTTTCTTT
CASRLGQGGTEAFF
>many|TRBV2|TRBJ2-2|-
TGTGCCAGCAGTGAACGACTTAACACCGGGGAGCTGTTTTTT
CASSERLNTGELFF
>-|TRBV30|TRBJ1-2|-
TGTGCCTGGAGTGTACCCCCTGGAGATGGCTACACCTTC
CAWSVPPGDGYTF
>few|TRBV5-1|TRBJ1-3|-
TGCGCCGGCAGGGTCGGGACCCAAGGAGGAAACACCATATATTTT
CAGRVGTQGGNTIYF
>many|TRBV14|TRBJ2-3|-
TGTGCCAGCAGCCATACCCAGAGTAGGGATACGCAGTATTTT
CASSHTQSRDTQYF
>-|TRBV4-1|TRBJ1-1|-
TGCGCCAGCAGCCCGGGACGGATGAACGCTGAAGCTTTCTTT
CASSPGRMNAEAFF